These 14 T cell receptor beta chains were sequenced from one sample in a study of T cell repertoires and HLA-DP antigens. The repertoire was sequenced with immunoSEQ multiplex PCR; TCRdb's copy has only in-frame clones and lacks some. Of around 100,000 clones in the sample, over 90% are singletons; the top ten hold over 0.25%. The antigens for these receptors are not known. The sample comprised CD4+ T cells from PBMCs. The receptors originated from a woman between 18 and 30 years old in good health and CMV-seronegative.

The chain employs TRBV28 and TRBJ2-1; 13 nucleotides agree with TRBD2. The ends lost 6 bases at V and 3 bases at J; junction bases unmatched: 11. The CDR3 is 18 residues long. Germline V gene lookup returns CDR1 MDHEN and CDR2 SYDVKM. CDR3 DNA: TGTGCCAGCAGCATGCCGGGGACTAGCGGGACGAACTACAATGAGCAGTTCTTC. Translation: CASSMPGTSGTNYNEQFF.

The V and J genes are TRBV19 and TRBJ1-2; weak D call: TRBD1 (5 bases). Per the germline V gene, CDR1 is LNHDA and CDR2 is SQIVND (reference sequence). The CDR3 is 13 amino acids. V gave up 2 bases and J gave up 4 bases, with 8 bases separating them. The CDR3 sequence is CASSITGSYGYTF. CDR3 in DNA: TGTGCCAGTAGTATAACAGGCTCCTATGGCTACACCTTC.

The chain uses TRBV7-9 and TRBJ1-2; 7 bases map to TRBD1. CDR1 is SEHNR, CDR2 FQNEAQ, per germline (reference sequence). The CDR3 totals 16 residues. J gave up 3 bases and V 1 base, and 8 bases lay outside the gene matches. CDR3: CASSLGRQGWDYGYTF. DNA for the CDR3: TGTGCCAGCAGCTTAGGCCGACAGGGTTGGGACTATGGCTACACCTTC.

The rearrangement joins TRBV27 to TRBJ1-2; 11 bases match TRBD1. CDR1 is MNHEY and CDR2 is SMNVEV in the germline V gene (reference sequence). This CDR3 has 16 amino acids. With 6 bases clipped from V and 2 bases from J, the junction kept 8 bases outside the gene matches. This CDR3 reads CASRRTGGAFNYGYTF. CDR3 DNA: TGTGCCAGCAGACGGACAGGGGGCGCATTCAACTATGGCTACACCTTC.

This sequence joins TRBV28 and TRBJ1-4; the D is unclear. Trimming cost V 6 bases and J 5 bases, with 13 bases left between them. The CDR3 sequence is 14 residues long. Germline assignment: CDR1 MDHEN and CDR2 SYDVKM. In nucleotides, the CDR3 is TGTGCCAGCAGCCACTCGGGGAAAAATGAAAAACTGTTTTTT. This gives the protein CASSHSGKNEKLFF.

The genes are TRBV10-3 and TRBJ2-5, with 16 bases that match TRBD2. The trim removed 4 bases at V and 0 bases at J, leaving 8 bases unmatched. Germline V lookup: CDR1 ENHRY, CDR2 SYGVKD. CDR3 size: 19 residues. The CDR3 reads CAISGGTSGGALDQETQYF. The CDR3 nucleotides read TGTGCCATCAGTGGTGGGACTAGCGGGGGGGCCCTGGACCAAGAGACCCAGTACTTC.

The chain combines TRBV6-1 with TRBJ1-4; 9 nucleotides align to TRBD1. The germline CDR1 and CDR2 sequences are MNHNS and SASEGT. V gave up 4 bases and J gave up 6 bases; unmatched junction bases: 6. The CDR3 runs to 15 residues. The CDR3 sequence: CASSALRDRDEKLFF. The CDR3 DNA follows: TGTGCCAGCAGTGCCCTCCGGGACAGGGATGAAAAACTGTTTTTT.

The gene calls are TRBV6-6 and TRBJ2-1; D may be TRBD1 or TRBD2 (5 bases each). The length of the CDR3 is 13 residues. V lost 5 bases and J lost 8, with 13 bases in between. Germline CDR1 MNHNY, CDR2 SVGAGI (reference sequence). CDR3 protein: CASSRDPWDEQFF. CDR3 sequence (DNA): TGTGCCAGCAGTAGGGACCCTTGGGATGAGCAGTTCTTC.

The chain combines TRBV4-1 with TRBJ2-5; D is undetermined. V dropped 5 bases and J dropped 4 bases, with 14 bases sitting between them. CDR3 length equals 14 residues. Per the germline V gene, CDR1 is MGHRA and CDR2 is YSYEKL. The CDR3 DNA follows: TGCGCCAGCAGCGCCCCCGGAAAGGGAGAGACCCAGTACTTC. Amino acid sequence: CASSAPGKGETQYF.

The rearrangement uses TRBV27 and TRBJ2-7, with 7 bases lining up with TRBD2. The junction had 10 bases not matched to a gene; V was cut back by 6 bases and J by 2 bases. The CDR3 length is 15 residues. CDR1 MNHEY and CDR2 SMNVEV come from the germline V gene (reference sequence). CDR3 residues: CASSRTASGTYEQYF. The CDR3 DNA reads TGTGCCAGCAGCCGGACGGCTAGCGGTACCTACGAGCAGTACTTC.

The chain combines TRBV4-3 with TRBJ2-3; no reliable D call. Germline V gene lookup returns CDR1 LGHNA and CDR2 YSLEER. There are 13 residues in the CDR3. V was trimmed by 2 bases and J by 5 bases, leaving 8 bases between them. The CDR3 nucleotides are TGCGCCAGCAGCCAAATCGTGAGAGATACGCAGTATTTT. It translates to CASSQIVRDTQYF.

This clone was observed a handful of times. The rearrangement uses TRBV19 and TRBJ1-1; 9 nucleotides align to TRBD1. Trimming took 7 bases from V and 11 from J; bases not matched to a gene: 11. The CDR3 runs to 13 residues. Looked up from germline, CDR1 is LNHDA and CDR2 is SQIVND (reference sequence). CDR3: CASTRTGASAAFF. CDR3 nucleotide sequence: TGTGCCAGTACCAGGACAGGGGCCTCCGCGGCTTTCTTT.

This CDR3 reads CASSLTGGRDEKLFF. Written as DNA, the CDR3 is TGTGCCAGCAGCTTGACAGGCGGGAGGGATGAAAAACTGTTTTTT. This chain joins TRBV7-9 and TRBJ1-4; tentatively, D is TRBD1 (6 bases). The CDR3 contains 15 residues. CDR1 SEHNR and CDR2 FQNEAQ come from the germline V gene (reference sequence). The V end lost 3 bases, the J end lost 6 bases, and 14 bases lay between the germline ends. Based on the CDR3 plus reference TRBV7-9 and TRBJ1-4, the full variable domain is DTGVSQNPRHKITKRGQNVTFRCDPISEHNRLYWYRQTLGQGPEFLTYFQNEAQLEKSRLLSDRFSAERPKGSFSTLEIQRTEQGDSAMYLCASSLTGGRDEKLFFGSGTQLSVL.

The gene calls are TRBV4-1 and TRBJ2-3; D unclear. Germline assignment: CDR1 MGHRA and CDR2 YSYEKL. The CDR3 covers 15 residues. The V gene lost 1 base and the J gene lost 1 base, with 9 bases spanning the gap. The DNA of the CDR3 is TGCGCCAGCAGCCAAGTAACTGGAGGCACAGATACGCAGTATTTT. This sequence encodes CASSQVTGGTDTQYF.